Here is one T cell receptor beta chain with its context. No antigen is known for it. This entry belongs to a study of T cell responses to AZD1222 COVID-19 vaccine. General observations from the study: It was only six AZD1222 recipients who were seropositive at baseline. Targeting of unmutated variant regions was reportedly seen in nearly half of spike-specific TCRs.

Produced via immunoSEQ multiplex PCR; TCRdb's table is partial and in-frame only. The table records about 83,000 clones, approximately 90% of them present only once. Germline values: CDR1 MDHEN, CDR2 SYDVKM. Between the trimmed V and J ends, which lost 7 bases and 0 bases, there was a span of 15 bases. The CDR3 covers 16 residues. The V call is TRBV28, the J call TRBJ2-2; a weak D match, TRBD2 (5 bases). Sequenced here: peripheral blood, sampled on day 0 of MenACWY control vaccination. This receptor was obtained from an adult in good health. CDR3 DNA: TGTGCCAGCACCAAAAAGAGGGTAACGAACACCGGGGAGCTGTTTTTT. This codes for CASTKKRVTNTGELFF.